Listed here are 16 T cell receptor beta chains from one sample, sequenced in a study of Ad26.COV2.S vaccination and SARS-CoV-2 variants (dated by TCRdb to about 2021). The method behind the library was the immunoSEQ multiplex PCR assay. TCRdb re-hosts the immuneACCESS table, in-frame sequences only. Its copies lack some clones; in the studies checked, an unresolved V gene accounts for under half of them, and the cause for the rest is not known. This sample comprises 360,000 or so clones, roughly 91% of them detected only once. Jointly, the top ten make up around 3.5% of the sample. Sample treatment or condition, as interpreted from the label and publication: some 20 received Ad26.COV2.S at low or high dose, single or two shots; five or six received placebo; per-sample allocation not given. For vaccine and placebo recipients, the sequenced repertoires came from samples collected on day 63 after the first injection.

Sequenced here: peripheral blood, sampled in a trial of Ad26.COV2.S vaccine versus placebo. The receptors were gathered from a person between 18 and 65 years old who received the Ad26.COV2.S COVID-19 vaccine or a placebo.

The V gene is TRBV9, the J gene TRBJ2-3; D call uncertain. Germline CDR1 is SGDLS and CDR2 is YYNGEE. The V end was cut by 4 bases, the J end by 4 bases, with 10 bases between. There are 13 residues in the CDR3. The CDR3 sequence: CASSTFAADTQYF. The CDR3 nucleotides are TGTGCCAGCAGCACCTTTGCGGCAGATACGCAGTATTTT.

The V call is TRBV6-5, the J call TRBJ2-7; 7 nucleotides line up with TRBD1. Germline CDR1 is MNHEY and CDR2 is SVGAGI. This CDR3 region has 15 residues. The junction had 11 bases not matched to a gene; V was cut back by 6 bases and J by 3 bases. CDR3 sequence: CASSFVQGINYEQYF. CDR3 nucleotides: TGTGCCAGCAGCTTCGTACAGGGGATAAACTACGAGCAGTACTTC.

This chain uses TRBV7-8 with TRBJ2-7; maybe TRBD1 (6 bases). Trimming stripped 5 bases from V and 0 bases from J, with 8 bases between. The CDR3 runs to 13 residues. Germline CDR1 is SGHVS and CDR2 is FQNEAQ. CDR3 nucleotide sequence: TGTGCCAGCAGCAAGGACAGCTCCTACGAGCAGTACTTC. As protein: CASSKDSSYEQYF.

This rearrangement joins TRBV5-4 to TRBJ1-6; D is unresolved. The CDR3 has 15 amino acids. The germline gives CDR1 SGHNT, CDR2 YYREEE (reference sequence). Trimming cost V 0 bases and J 7 bases, with 11 bases left between them. The CDR3 sequence is CASSLEAIGNSPLHF. CDR3 coding DNA: TGTGCCAGCAGCTTGGAGGCTATTGGGAATTCACCCCTCCACTTT.

This chain uses TRBV2 with TRBJ2-2; 8 nucleotides match TRBD1. Trimming at V came to 6 bases and at J to 6 bases, leaving 3 bases not matched to a gene. Germline lookup yields CDR1 SNHLY and CDR2 FYNNEI. This CDR3 has 13 residues. The CDR3 sequence is CASRRTGPGELFF. For the CDR3, the DNA is TGTGCCAGCAGGCGGACAGGGCCCGGGGAGCTGTTTTTT.

The chain recombines TRBV6-4 with TRBJ2-1; no definite D call. V lost 3 bases and J lost 3, with 12 bases in between. The CDR3 is made up of 15 amino acids. CDR1 and CDR2 from the germline V gene are MRHNA and SNTAGT. The CDR3 sequence is CASSEILASYNEQFF. DNA for the CDR3: TGTGCCAGCAGTGAGATCCTCGCTAGCTACAATGAGCAGTTCTTC.

Concerning this clone itself: Germline and junction disagree at one end, which may indicate a read error. The rearrangement joins TRBV7-7 to TRBJ2-5; TRBD2 matches at 7 bases. CDR1 and CDR2 (germline): SSHAT, FNYEAQ (reference sequence). CDR3 length: 16 residues. The CDR3 sequence is CASSLKTHGGGETQYF. The CDR3 coding sequence is TGTGCTAGCAGCTTAAAGACACATGGGGGGGGAGAGACCCAGTACTTC.

This clone was seen more than once but under ten times. The V call is TRBV18, the J call TRBJ1-2; D gene uncertain. CDR1 and CDR2 from the germline V gene are KGHSH and LQKENI. The CDR3 extends over 14 amino acids. V dropped 0 bases and J dropped 6 bases, with 11 bases sitting between them. The CDR3 loop is CASSPPAQRDGYTF. The CDR3 bases are TGTGCCAGCTCACCACCGGCACAGAGGGATGGCTACACCTTC.

This clone was picked up one time. The CDR3 region is CASRGGQLSYEQYF. For the CDR3, the DNA is TGTGCCAGCAGGGGGGGACAGCTAAGCTACGAGCAGTACTTC. V usage is TRBV6-5 and J usage is TRBJ2-7; possible D gene TRBD1, 7 bases. Per germline, CDR1 MNHEY and CDR2 SVGAGI. Trimming left V 6 bases short and J 3 bases short, with 15 bases between. The CDR3 has 14 amino acids.

The rearrangement links TRBV19 to TRBJ1-5; D unclear. Trimming took off 5 bases at V and 2 bases at J, with 13 bases between the two ends. This CDR3 has 15 residues. In germline, CDR1 is LNHDA, CDR2 SQIVND (reference sequence). The CDR3 DNA is TGTGCCAGTAGTTCCCAAAGGGAGGGCAATCAGCCCCAGCATTTT. This codes for CASSSQREGNQPQHF.

This clone appeared a single time. The V call is TRBV19, the J call TRBJ2-3; no clear D gene. Germline V gives CDR1 LNHDA, CDR2 SQIVND (reference sequence). The CDR3 is 12 amino acids. Trimming shortened V by 5 bases and J by 4 bases, and 7 bases separated the two germline ends. This CDR3 is CASSLWSDTQYF. The CDR3 coding sequence is TGTGCCAGTAGTCTGTGGTCAGATACGCAGTATTTT.

This clone occurred once. The V call is TRBV7-3, the J call TRBJ2-3; D perhaps matches TRBD1 (5 bases). This CDR3 has 15 amino acids. Germline CDR1 and CDR2: SGHTA and FQGTGA. With 5 bases removed from V and 0 bases from J, the gap between germline ends came to 12 bases. In DNA form, the CDR3 reads TGTGCCAGCAGCATCCAGGCAGGGAGCACAGATACGCAGTATTTT. It specifies CASSIQAGSTDTQYF.

This clone has just one count. This chain uses TRBV7-6 with TRBJ2-5; D is unresolved. V gave up 2 bases and J gave up 0 bases, with 13 bases separating them. Germline-derived CDR1 and CDR2 are SGHVS and FNYEAQ. This CDR3 region has 16 residues. Here the CDR3 reads CASSLRHITYQETQYF. The CDR3 DNA reads TGTGCCAGCAGCTTAAGACATATTACGTACCAAGAGACCCAGTACTTC.

The chain employs TRBV6-2 or TRBV6-3 and TRBJ1-6, with 9 bases aligning to TRBD1. With 5 bases clipped from V and 9 bases from J, the junction kept 5 bases outside the gene matches. Germline-derived CDR1 and CDR2 are MNHEY and SVGEGT. This CDR3 has 14 amino acids. CDR3 DNA: TGTGCCAGCAGTCTCCGGGACAGGGTTTCACCCCTCCACTTT. This translates into CASSLRDRVSPLHF.

Here the CDR3 reads CASRTTASTDTQYF. DNA for the CDR3: TGCGCCAGCAGGACGACAGCTAGCACAGATACGCAGTATTTT. This rearrangement joins TRBV5-1 to TRBJ2-3; D might be TRBD1 (5 bases). V gave up 5 bases and J gave up 0 bases, with 10 bases separating them. Germline V gene data show CDR1 as SGHRS and CDR2 as YFSETQ. The CDR3 length is 14 residues.

The CDR3 region is CASSRGQGAHAFF. Here the CDR3 DNA reads TGTGCCAGCAGTCGCGGACAGGGGGCACACGCTTTCTTT. The chain has TRBV28 and TRBJ1-1; 11 bases match TRBD1. The trim removed 5 bases at V and 11 bases at J, leaving 7 bases unmatched. The germline V gene encodes CDR1 MDHEN and CDR2 SYDVKM. The CDR3 has 13 residues.